This is a list of T cell receptor beta chains from one sample in a study of blood T cell repertoires in COVID-19. Using immunoSEQ multiplex PCR, the repertoire was profiled, and TCRdb retains in-frame clones only, with some absent. Of about 150,000 clones listed, roughly 78% are singletons. The sequenced material came from peripheral blood. The receptors were sampled from a man older than 75 with acute or convalescent COVID-19. Both conserved end residues are trimmed from each CDR3. The order of the fields is clone size, D gene, J gene, V gene, CDR3 protein. D genes are given only for firm matches. Clone sizes are given selectively: once, few, many, or a class where the clone is expanded.

clone_size: .; d_call: TRBD2; j_call: TRBJ2-1; v_call: TRBV9; cdr3_aa: ASSVSWSGGVNEQF
clone_size: .; d_call: TRBD2; j_call: TRBJ2-1; v_call: TRBV7-2; cdr3_aa: ASSITSGGASEQF
clone_size: .; d_call: TRBD2; j_call: TRBJ2-5; v_call: TRBV11-3; cdr3_aa: ASSLGRLAGAPQETQY
clone_size: .; d_call: TRBD2; j_call: TRBJ2-3; v_call: TRBV3-1/TRBV3-2; cdr3_aa: ASRGTKDTQY
clone_size: .; d_call: .; j_call: TRBJ2-2; v_call: TRBV29-1; cdr3_aa: SVESGSLTGELF
clone_size: .; d_call: TRBD1; j_call: TRBJ1-3; v_call: TRBV5-1; cdr3_aa: ASSARTGRGNTIY
clone_size: .; d_call: .; j_call: TRBJ2-1; v_call: TRBV24-1; cdr3_aa: ATSDPWAGYEQF
clone_size: once; d_call: .; j_call: TRBJ2-7; v_call: TRBV27; cdr3_aa: ASSWDGTPTYEQY
clone_size: .; d_call: .; j_call: TRBJ1-2; v_call: TRBV21-1; cdr3_aa: AGLTVSDRHT
clone_size: once; d_call: .; j_call: TRBJ2-2; v_call: TRBV6-1; cdr3_aa: ASSEAGQGGGELF
clone_size: .; d_call: .; j_call: TRBJ1-5; v_call: TRBV5-1; cdr3_aa: ASSLGSGGINQPQH
clone_size: .; d_call: .; j_call: TRBJ2-7; v_call: TRBV21-1; cdr3_aa: ASSKTGVESHEQY
clone_size: .; d_call: TRBD1; j_call: TRBJ2-2; v_call: TRBV18; cdr3_aa: ASSPAGTANTGELF
clone_size: .; d_call: TRBD1; j_call: TRBJ1-2; v_call: TRBV13; cdr3_aa: ASSMDRTNYGYT
clone_size: .; d_call: TRBD1; j_call: TRBJ1-2; v_call: TRBV28; cdr3_aa: ASSSGQGTNYGYT
clone_size: .; d_call: .; j_call: TRBJ2-5; v_call: TRBV25-1; cdr3_aa: ASSEYEEETQY
clone_size: .; d_call: .; j_call: TRBJ2-5; v_call: TRBV5-1; cdr3_aa: ASSLAGSRETQY
clone_size: .; d_call: .; j_call: TRBJ2-2; v_call: TRBV12-3/TRBV12-4; cdr3_aa: ASRYYGELF
clone_size: .; d_call: .; j_call: TRBJ2-3; v_call: TRBV27; cdr3_aa: ASSLSIGSATDTQY
clone_size: .; d_call: .; j_call: TRBJ1-6; v_call: TRBV6-6; cdr3_aa: ASSYPDTPLH
clone_size: once; d_call: .; j_call: TRBJ1-2; v_call: TRBV9; cdr3_aa: ASSSVTRADHGYT
clone_size: few; d_call: TRBD1; j_call: TRBJ2-2; v_call: TRBV5-1; cdr3_aa: ATKPGTANTGELF
clone_size: .; d_call: TRBD1; j_call: TRBJ1-1; v_call: TRBV19; cdr3_aa: ASSPGQGMNTEAF
clone_size: .; d_call: TRBD1; j_call: TRBJ1-4; v_call: TRBV6-1; cdr3_aa: ASSSSTGEKLF
clone_size: .; d_call: .; j_call: TRBJ2-2; v_call: TRBV2; cdr3_aa: ASSGGTANTGELF
clone_size: .; d_call: TRBD2; j_call: TRBJ2-1; v_call: TRBV18; cdr3_aa: ASSPPIDSGGGNEQF
clone_size: .; d_call: .; j_call: TRBJ1-5; v_call: TRBV6-4; cdr3_aa: ASSRQINQPQH
clone_size: .; d_call: TRBD1; j_call: TRBJ1-1; v_call: TRBV5-1; cdr3_aa: ASSLDDRGGKAF
clone_size: .; d_call: TRBD1; j_call: TRBJ2-2; v_call: TRBV7-8; cdr3_aa: ASSLQGATGELF
clone_size: .; d_call: .; j_call: TRBJ1-5; v_call: TRBV19; cdr3_aa: ASRSPGVFNQPQH
clone_size: .; d_call: TRBD1; j_call: TRBJ2-7; v_call: TRBV30; cdr3_aa: AWGTGVYEQY
clone_size: few; d_call: .; j_call: TRBJ2-2; v_call: TRBV7-3; cdr3_aa: ASSPEFLGTSGELF
clone_size: .; d_call: .; j_call: TRBJ2-5; v_call: TRBV5-8; cdr3_aa: ASRTGTSYQETQY
clone_size: .; d_call: .; j_call: TRBJ1-2; v_call: TRBV2; cdr3_aa: ASSGHENYGYT
clone_size: .; d_call: TRBD1; j_call: TRBJ2-5; v_call: TRBV5-8; cdr3_aa: ASSPGQGGETQY
clone_size: .; d_call: .; j_call: TRBJ2-7; v_call: TRBV12-3/TRBV12-4; cdr3_aa: ASTGPSRGQY
clone_size: .; d_call: TRBD2; j_call: TRBJ2-5; v_call: TRBV5-1; cdr3_aa: ASSPLAGGLETQY
clone_size: .; d_call: .; j_call: TRBJ2-7; v_call: TRBV19; cdr3_aa: ASSTRGDTYEQY
clone_size: .; d_call: .; j_call: TRBJ2-5; v_call: TRBV6-5; cdr3_aa: ATEPGYQETQY
clone_size: .; d_call: .; j_call: TRBJ2-1; v_call: TRBV5-1; cdr3_aa: ASSVNRVEYNEQF
clone_size: .; d_call: .; j_call: TRBJ2-3; v_call: TRBV5-1; cdr3_aa: ASSRGTANTDTQY
clone_size: .; d_call: TRBD1; j_call: TRBJ1-1; v_call: TRBV13; cdr3_aa: ASSAKQGARTEAF
clone_size: .; d_call: .; j_call: TRBJ1-2; v_call: TRBV3-1/TRBV3-2; cdr3_aa: ASSQDGGGAGYGYT
clone_size: .; d_call: TRBD1; j_call: TRBJ1-3; v_call: TRBV19; cdr3_aa: ASSRGPQGEGGNTIY
clone_size: few; d_call: TRBD1; j_call: TRBJ2-2; v_call: TRBV5-1; cdr3_aa: ASTQNGRGSGELF
clone_size: .; d_call: .; j_call: TRBJ1-1; v_call: TRBV11-3; cdr3_aa: ASSSDRLQAF
clone_size: .; d_call: .; j_call: TRBJ2-1; v_call: TRBV2; cdr3_aa: ASSPEVDHI
clone_size: few; d_call: TRBD2; j_call: TRBJ2-1; v_call: TRBV7-3; cdr3_aa: ASSQTSGGSSEQF